These 31 T cell receptor beta chains share one sample of origin, sequenced in a study of T cell responses to AZD1222 COVID-19 vaccine. The table came from immunoSEQ multiplex PCR; TCRdb's copy has only in-frame clones and leaves some out. The sample includes about 130,000 clones, 84% seen only once; the top ten take 4.1%. Specimen: peripheral blood, collected on day 0 of AZD1222 vaccination. The origin of the receptors is an adult in good health.

The genes are TRBV5-4 and TRBJ1-6, with 9 bases lining up with TRBD1. The CDR3 extends over 14 amino acids. Trimming at V came to 3 bases and at J to 6 bases, leaving 1 base not matched to a gene. Germline V gene sequence: CDR1 SGHNT, CDR2 YYREEE (reference sequence). CDR3 residues: CASSSGQGNSPLHF. The CDR3 bases are TGTGCCAGCAGCTCGGGACAGGGTAATTCACCCCTCCACTTT.

This chain uses TRBV19 with TRBJ1-5; no reliable D call. Germline values: CDR1 LNHDA, CDR2 SQIVND (reference sequence). The CDR3 contains 12 residues. Trimming took 9 bases from V and 4 from J, leaving 10 bases between them. As DNA, the CDR3 is TGTGCCAGCTCGACGGGGAATCAGCCCCAGCATTTT. It yields the protein CASSTGNQPQHF.

The chain uses TRBV28 and TRBJ1-6; D is possibly TRBD1 (6 bases). Germline V gives CDR1 MDHEN, CDR2 SYDVKM. Trimming stripped 7 bases from V and 16 bases from J, with 20 bases between. This CDR3 spans 13 amino acids. The CDR3 DNA reads TGTGCCAGCAATTCCGGGGGCCGGCTAGCTCTCCACTTT. Its protein product is CASNSGGRLALHF.

This chain links TRBV7-9 with TRBJ1-2, with 7 bases fitting TRBD1. Germline-derived CDR1 and CDR2 are SEHNR and FQNEAQ (reference sequence). J was trimmed by 3 bases and V by 1 base; bases with no gene match: 8. The CDR3 length is 16 residues. CDR3 in amino acids: CASSLGQGAYYYGYTF. CDR3 bases: TGTGCCAGCAGCTTAGGACAGGGCGCATACTACTATGGCTACACCTTC.

The rearrangement uses TRBV5-1 and TRBJ2-5; D gene ambiguous. The CDR3 runs to 15 residues. In germline, CDR1 is SGHRS, CDR2 YFSETQ. V was shortened by 4 bases and J by 3 bases, with 16 bases between the two germline ends. The CDR3 loop is CASSRRAAEEETQYF. The CDR3 DNA sequence: TGCGCCAGCAGCCGCCGGGCAGCCGAGGAAGAGACCCAGTACTTC. Variable domain in full (rest from reference TRBV5-1 and TRBJ2-5): KAGVTQTPRYLIKTRGQQVTLSCSPISGHRSVSWYQQTPGQGLQFLFEYFSETQRNKGNFPGRFSGRQFSNSRSEMNVSTLELGDSALYLCASSRRAAEEETQYFGPGTRLLVL.

V is TRBV28 and J is TRBJ1-3, with D perhaps matching TRBD1 (6 bases). The germline CDR1 and CDR2 sequences are MDHEN and SYDVKM. There are 16 residues in the CDR3. The V gene lost 6 bases and the J gene lost 3 bases, with 18 bases spanning the gap. The DNA of the CDR3 is TGTGCCAGCAGCCAAGGGGGGGCGGCAGGTGGAAACACCATATATTTT. This gives the protein CASSQGGAAGGNTIYF.

The chain carries TRBV30 and TRBJ2-7; no definite D call. The ends were cut back, 0 bases at V and 3 bases at J, with 9 bases in the middle. The CDR3 has 13 residues. Germline assignment: CDR1 GTSNPN and CDR2 SVGIG (reference sequence). CDR3 loop: CAWSVVGYYEQYF. The CDR3 DNA sequence: TGTGCCTGGAGTGTGGTCGGTTACTACGAGCAGTACTTC.

V gene TRBV19 combines with J gene TRBJ1-1; the match to TRBD1 covers 9 bases. The trim removed 5 bases at V and 0 bases at J, leaving 4 bases unmatched. The CDR3 is made up of 15 amino acids. Germline lookup yields CDR1 LNHDA and CDR2 SQIVND (reference sequence). The CDR3 coding sequence is TGTGCCAGTAGTGGAGACAGGGGGGTGAACACTGAAGCTTTCTTT. Amino acids: CASSGDRGVNTEAFF. Drawing the rest from reference TRBV19 and TRBJ1-1, the complete variable domain is DGGITQSPKYLFRKEGQNVTLSCEQNLNHDAMYWYRQDPGQGLRLIYYSQIVNDFQKGDIAEGYSVSREKKESFPLTVTSAQKNPTAFYLCASSGDRGVNTEAFFGQGTRLTVV.

This chain connects TRBV27 to TRBJ2-1; D gene unclear. The CDR3 sequence is 15 residues long. The V gene lost 4 bases and the J gene lost 6 bases, with 16 bases spanning the gap. The germline V gene has CDR1 MNHEY and CDR2 SMNVEV (reference sequence). The CDR3 nucleotides read TGTGCCAGCAGTTGGATGAGTAAATGGGGCAATGAGCAGTTCTTC. Amino acids: CASSWMSKWGNEQFF.

V gene TRBV11-2 combines with J gene TRBJ2-7; tentative D call: TRBD1 (6 bases). The CDR3 covers 15 residues. Trimming shortened V by 0 bases and J by 2 bases, and 11 bases separated the two germline ends. The germline V gene encodes CDR1 SGHAT and CDR2 FQNNGV. CDR3 amino acids: CASSLEGANPYEQYF. CDR3 in DNA: TGTGCCAGCAGCTTAGAGGGGGCAAACCCCTACGAGCAGTACTTC.

V usage is TRBV30 and J usage is TRBJ1-2; tentatively, D is TRBD1 (6 bases). The V end lost 3 bases, the J end lost 4 bases, and 15 bases lay between the germline ends. This CDR3 comprises 14 residues. Per germline, CDR1 GTSNPN and CDR2 SVGIG (reference sequence). CDR3 in amino acids: CAWRGGGRSYGYTF. The CDR3 DNA reads as TGTGCCTGGAGAGGCGGGGGGCGCAGCTATGGCTACACCTTC.

The rearrangement uses TRBV5-5 and TRBJ2-6, with D unclear. The germline gives CDR1 SGHKS, CDR2 YYEKEE (reference sequence). CDR3 length: 17 amino acids. Trimming left V 0 bases short and J 3 bases short, with 13 bases between. This CDR3 reads CASSLAGSERGANVLTF. The DNA for the CDR3 is TGTGCCAGCAGCTTGGCCGGTTCGGAGCGTGGGGCCAACGTCCTGACTTTC.

CDR3 nucleotides: TGCGCCAGCAGCGTTATCGGACAGGGGACCTCTGGAAACACCATATATTTT. It encodes CASSVIGQGTSGNTIYF. J is TRBJ1-3 and V is TRBV5-1; 9 positions agree with TRBD1. Germline lookup yields CDR1 SGHRS and CDR2 YFSETQ. The J segment lost 0 bases and the V segment lost 4 bases, leaving 8 bases of the junction unmatched. This CDR3 comprises 17 residues.

The genes are TRBV9 and TRBJ1-1; D uncertain. Per the germline V gene, CDR1 is SGDLS and CDR2 is YYNGEE. V lost 6 bases and J 4 bases, leaving 16 bases between the germline ends. The CDR3 runs 14 residues. CDR3 DNA: TGTGCCAGCACCGAAGATGGCAGGAGCACTGAAGCTTTCTTT. It codes for CASTEDGRSTEAFF.

CDR3 protein: CASSVGGIGTEAFF. The CDR3 nucleotides read TGTGCCAGCAGCGTAGGAGGGATAGGGACTGAAGCTTTCTTT. This rearrangement joins TRBV9 to TRBJ1-1; the D is unclear. Germline assignment: CDR1 SGDLS and CDR2 YYNGEE. The V and J ends lost 0 bases and 5 bases respectively, with 11 bases between them. The CDR3 consists of 14 residues.

The chain carries TRBV5-1 and TRBJ1-1, with 10 positions matching TRBD1. Germline assignment: CDR1 SGHRS and CDR2 YFSETQ. V gave up 3 bases and J gave up 5 bases; unmatched junction bases: 7. CDR3 length equals 15 residues. CDR3 bases: TGCGCCAGCAGCTGGACAGGGGGACTTGGAACTGAAGCTTTCTTT. Its protein product is CASSWTGGLGTEAFF.

The rearrangement uses TRBV5-8 and TRBJ1-1; no clear D gene. The CDR3 is 13 amino acids. The V end was cut by 0 bases, the J end by 2 bases, with 5 bases between. Per germline, CDR1 SGHTS and CDR2 YDEGEE. The CDR3 coding sequence is TGTGCCAGCAGCTTGGGCCTTAACACTGAAGCTTTCTTT. Amino acid sequence: CASSLGLNTEAFF.

The rearrangement links TRBV5-1 to TRBJ2-3; D gene ambiguous. V lost 4 bases and J lost 0, with 3 bases in between. This CDR3 is 12 amino acids long. Germline V CDR1 and CDR2: SGHRS, YFSETQ. CDR3 nucleotide sequence: TGCGCCAGCAGCCGAAGCACAGATACGCAGTATTTT. Its translation is CASSRSTDTQYF.

The chain employs TRBV19 and TRBJ2-3; D ambiguous. This CDR3 is built from 14 residues. The V and J ends lost 3 bases and 1 base respectively, with 8 bases between them. In germline, CDR1 is LNHDA, CDR2 SQIVND (reference sequence). This CDR3 is CASSMGGGTDTQYF. For the CDR3, the DNA is TGTGCCAGTAGTATGGGCGGCGGCACAGATACGCAGTATTTT.

The CDR3 sequence: CASSQVTGLRETQYF. The CDR3 DNA sequence: TGTGCCAGCAGCCAAGTAACAGGGCTGAGGGAGACCCAGTACTTC. J is TRBJ2-5 and V is TRBV3-1 (or the pseudogene TRBV3-2), with a possible D match to TRBD1 (6 bases). This CDR3 is built from 15 residues. Germline CDR1 and CDR2: LGHDT and YNNKEL (reference sequence). The germline V and J ends were trimmed by 1 base and 5 bases, with 14 bases remaining between them.

This chain uses TRBV6-5 with TRBJ1-2, with 8 bases identical to TRBD1. The junction had 6 bases not matched to a gene; V was cut back by 2 bases and J by 4 bases. CDR1 and CDR2 from the germline V gene are MNHEY and SVGAGI. The CDR3 is 15 amino acids. The CDR3: CASSYPTGGFYGYTF. The CDR3 DNA follows: TGTGCCAGCAGTTACCCCACAGGGGGTTTCTATGGCTACACCTTC.

The chain joins TRBV5-4 to TRBJ2-2; 7 bases line up with TRBD1. V lost 1 base and J lost 5; bases outside the gene matches: 5. The CDR3 consists of 15 residues. Germline V gene data show CDR1 as SGHNT and CDR2 as YYREEE (reference sequence). This CDR3 is CASSLFTGDTGELFF. As DNA, the CDR3 is TGTGCCAGCAGCTTGTTCACAGGGGATACCGGGGAGCTGTTTTTT.

This chain joins TRBV2 and TRBJ1-5; the D gene is possibly TRBD1 (6 bases). Trimming cost V 7 bases and J 6 bases, with 13 bases left between them. The CDR3 length is 13 residues. Germline V CDR1 and CDR2: SNHLY, FYNNEI. The CDR3 bases are TGTGCCAGCACCGAGGGGGGGCCTCAGCCCCAGCATTTT. Protein sequence: CASTEGGPQPQHF.

This clone came up once. The rearrangement links TRBV28 to TRBJ1-2, with D maybe TRBD1 (5 bases). This CDR3 contains 12 residues. Trimming stripped 8 bases from V and 6 bases from J, with 13 bases between. Per the germline V gene, CDR1 is MDHEN and CDR2 is SYDVKM. The CDR3 nucleotides read TGTGCCAGCTGGGCGACAGTTGATGGCTACACCTTC. It codes for CASWATVDGYTF.

In regard to this clone: The same CDR3 also results from other DNA sequences found in this sample. The rearrangement links TRBV2 to TRBJ1-5; D is unresolved. This CDR3 is 13 amino acids long. The V end was cut by 1 base, the J end by 1 base, with 2 bases between. Per the germline V gene, CDR1 is SNHLY and CDR2 is FYNNEI. The DNA for the CDR3 is TGTGCCAGCAGTGAAGGGAGCAATCAGCCCCAGCATTTT. Amino acid sequence: CASSEGSNQPQHF.

V usage is TRBV6-5 and J usage is TRBJ1-2, with 8 bases that match TRBD1. The CDR3 consists of 14 residues. The V and J ends lost 0 bases and 6 bases, in that order; junction bases with no gene match: 3. Looked up from germline, CDR1 is MNHEY and CDR2 is SVGAGI. The CDR3 bases are TGTGCCAGCAGTTACTCACAGGGGGAGAATGGCTACACCTTC. It yields the protein CASSYSQGENGYTF.

The chain combines TRBV28 with TRBJ1-2; D is unclear. CDR3 length: 13 residues. Germline lookup yields CDR1 MDHEN and CDR2 SYDVKM. Trimming cost V 7 bases and J 0 bases, with 9 bases left between them. The CDR3 coding sequence is TGTGCCAGCATCGGGCAGGCTAACTATGGCTACACCTTC. Its translation: CASIGQANYGYTF.

J is TRBJ1-3 and V is TRBV7-9; 7 bases are shared with TRBD1. Germline V gene sequence: CDR1 SEHNR, CDR2 FQNEAQ (reference sequence). The CDR3 sequence is 15 residues long. The J segment lost 2 bases and the V segment lost 5 bases, leaving 6 bases of the junction unmatched. CDR3 amino acids: CASSITGTAGNTIYF. The CDR3 nucleotides read TGTGCCAGCAGCATAACCGGGACAGCTGGAAACACCATATATTTT.

The chain links TRBV2 to TRBJ1-6; D is unclear. Germline V gene data show CDR1 as SNHLY and CDR2 as FYNNEI. The CDR3 consists of 14 residues. The germline V and J ends were trimmed by 10 bases and 4 bases, with 14 bases remaining between them. CDR3 sequence reads: CAKRSGAYNSPLHF. The CDR3, as DNA: TGTGCCAAAAGGAGTGGAGCTTATAATTCACCCCTCCACTTT.

This chain links TRBV5-1 with TRBJ1-2, with 7 bases fitting TRBD1. The CDR3 extends over 13 amino acids. V lost 0 bases and J lost 6; bases outside the gene matches: 2. Germline CDR1 reads SGHRS; CDR2 reads YFSETQ. The CDR3 protein is CASSLAGGDGYTF. In DNA form, the CDR3 reads TGCGCCAGCAGCTTGGCAGGGGGTGATGGCTACACCTTC.

The chain links TRBV18 to TRBJ2-1; 10 nucleotides line up with TRBD2. Germline V lookup: CDR1 KGHSH, CDR2 LQKENI. V shed 2 bases and J 4 bases; nucleotides not matched to a gene: 2. The CDR3 totals 15 residues. The CDR3 coding sequence is TGTGCCAGCTCACCAGGGACTAGCGCATACAATGAGCAGTTCTTC. This gives the protein CASSPGTSAYNEQFF.